This record concerns one T cell receptor beta chain sequence. This clone was counted a single time. Its antigen is not yet known. No clone much larger than this one lies a single base away; base qualities are absent. TCR CDR3 regions were amplified from genomic DNA by multiplex PCR using the deep immunoSEQ assay. Extracted genomic DNA from each cell subset was spread evenly across all wells of several immunoSEQ 96-well plates, with each plate serving as a replicate. For sorted subsets, each replicate PCR was loaded with about 0.2 ug genomic DNA, equivalent to 30,000 or so T cell genomes. The purified libraries were quantified using a Qubit 3.0 fluorometer, sized with a Bioanalyzer 2100, and then quantified again using the KAPA Library Quantification kit. Each immunoSEQ 96-well plate was sequenced on its own single-read 150-cycle Illumina NextSeq 550 flow cell. Per the authors' processing: Because the immunoSEQ output held only junctional sequences and lacked quality scores, the filtering could not match the filtering applied to full-length reads. To assign V/J genes and CDR3, sequences were annotated against IMGT germline references using PyIR, a Python wrapper for IgBLAST v1.9. Reads were filtered out if the reads had weak V/J assignments (E-value above 1e-6), no CDR3, stop codons, out-of-frame junctions, or ambiguous translated residues. V3J clonotypes were defined as sequences sharing the same inferred V gene, J gene, and CDR3 amino acid sequence. To compute the percentage overlap between repertoires, the number of shared unique clonotypes was divided by the size of the smaller repertoire. Repertoire richness was assessed with RTK rarefaction, the Chao1 estimator, and Recon v2.1 estimates of unobserved clonotypes. OLGA was used to compute generation probabilities for all TCRbeta clonotypes that the gDNA method yielded from four donors. TCRdb re-hosts the immuneACCESS table, in-frame sequences only. Its copies lack some clones; in the studies checked, an unresolved V gene accounts for under half of them, and the cause for the rest is not known. The V and J calls and clone size were taken over from that table, and D and trimming were inferred from the DNA. This sample holds millions of clones; about 92% were observed only once. The ten largest account for roughly 0.13% of the sample.

The donors were healthy, HIV-negative adults with no recently reported acute infections or vaccinations. Only Caucasian adults living in Nashville, Tennessee, USA were represented among the donors. CD4+ T cells were enriched by magnetic negative selection; naive cells were then positively selected on CD45RA, and the negative fraction formed the memory subset. After blood collection by leukapheresis, PBMCs were isolated using Ficoll-Histopaque density gradient centrifugation and then cryopreserved in the vapor phase of liquid nitrogen. Analytical flow cytometry was used to check the purity and quantity of each magnetically sorted T cell population. Genomic DNA was isolated from every sorted fraction and measured by UV absorbance on a Nanodrop 2000c. This specimen comes from a study of shared clonotypes between healthy human individuals (dated by TCRdb to about 2020). At the level of the whole study: Three men and a couple of women, aged 18 to 49 years, made up the cohort. For each donor, three plates each were used for CD4 naive and CD4 memory, two plates were used for CD8 naive, and one plate was used for CD8 memory. To estimate repertoire size and how much clonotype sharing occurs between individuals, the study deeply sequenced the blood TCR repertoires of roughly 5 healthy adults. Libraries were prepared and TCR repertoires were sequenced by different laboratories using diverse techniques, in order to increase sequencing depth and limit assay-specific biases. Each donor's leukapheresis produced roughly between roughly 0.85 and 9.5 billion PBMCs.

Beyond this particular receptor, the publication reports: Rarefaction of sorted-subset datasets indicated incomplete sequencing despite the large sequencing depth. Based on pairwise subsampling, the degree of clonotype sharing among donors was expected to be affected by sequencing depth. Compared with non-shared clonotypes, the clonotypes found in all four sorted-subset donors had higher generation probabilities. Naive subsets generally had larger estimated clonotype richness than memory subsets did. The small number of donors limited the genetic and exposure-history diversity represented. Sharing across a few donors was observed for 4.5% to 6.5% of naive CD4, around 3.5% of naive CD8, over 2% of memory CD4, and roughly 0.4% of memory CD8 clonotypes. Sampling was restricted to blood, and TCR repertoires in tissue are likely to differ from TCR repertoires in blood.

Sequencing was done on a sample of naive CD4+ T cells sorted from blood. The meaning of the sample's cell subset or site label: CD45RA+ positively selected. The receptor was isolated from a man aged 18 to 29 in good health.

This receptor has the CDR3 CASRSQNTGAGELFF. The DNA sequence is TGTGCCAGCAGGAGCCAGAATACAGGGGCCGGGGAGCTGTTTTTT. The chain couples TRBV27 to TRBJ2-2; 7 of the junction bases match TRBD1. V is trimmed back by 6 bases and J by 6 bases, and the junction contains 10 bases that no gene match accounts for. The CDR3 covers 15 residues, taking in both the cysteine and the phenylalanine. Just CDR3 DNA is preserved here, 45 bases in frame from base 1. Based on the germline V gene (reference sequence), the CDR1 and CDR2 sequences are MNHEY and SMNVEV.